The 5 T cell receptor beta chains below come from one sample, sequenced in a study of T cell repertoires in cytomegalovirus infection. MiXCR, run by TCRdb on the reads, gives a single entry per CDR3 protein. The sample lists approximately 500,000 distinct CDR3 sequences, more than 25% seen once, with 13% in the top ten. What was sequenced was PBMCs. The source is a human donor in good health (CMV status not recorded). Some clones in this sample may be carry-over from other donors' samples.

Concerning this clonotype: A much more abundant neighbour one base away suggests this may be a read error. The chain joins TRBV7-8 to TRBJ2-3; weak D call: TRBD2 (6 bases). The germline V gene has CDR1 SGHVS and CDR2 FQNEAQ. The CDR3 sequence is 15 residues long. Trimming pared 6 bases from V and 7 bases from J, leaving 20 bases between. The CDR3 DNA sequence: TGTGCCAGCAGTCCGACGGGAGCAAAGTCGTATACGCAGTATTTT. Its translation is CASSPTGAKSYTQYF.

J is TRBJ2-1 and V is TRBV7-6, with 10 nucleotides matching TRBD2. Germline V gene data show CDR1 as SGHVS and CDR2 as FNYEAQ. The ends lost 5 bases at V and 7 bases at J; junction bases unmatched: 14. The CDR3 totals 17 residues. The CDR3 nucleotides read TGTGCCAGCAGCCCGCCGTCCCTAGCGGGAGTCCAAAATGAGCAGTTCTTC. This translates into CASSPPSLAGVQNEQFF. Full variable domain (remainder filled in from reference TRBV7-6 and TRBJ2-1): GAGVSQSPRYKVTKRGQDVALRCDPISGHVSLYWYRQALGQGPEFLTYFNYEAQQDKSGLPNDRFSAERPEGSISTLTIQRTEQRDSAMYRCASSPPSLAGVQNEQFFGPGTRLTVL.

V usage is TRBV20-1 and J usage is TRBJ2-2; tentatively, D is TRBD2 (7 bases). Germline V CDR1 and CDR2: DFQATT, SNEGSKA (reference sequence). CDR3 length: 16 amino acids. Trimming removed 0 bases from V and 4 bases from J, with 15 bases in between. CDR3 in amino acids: CSARDRRGGATGELFF. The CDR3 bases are TGCAGTGCTAGAGATCGCCGTGGGGGGGCCACCGGGGAGCTGTTTTTT.

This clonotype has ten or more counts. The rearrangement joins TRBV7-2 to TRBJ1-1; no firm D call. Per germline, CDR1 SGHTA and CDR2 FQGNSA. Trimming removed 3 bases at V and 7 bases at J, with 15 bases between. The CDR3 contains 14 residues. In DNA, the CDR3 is TGTGCCAGCAGCTTTGGCTGGTCCGGCTTTGAAGCTTTCTTT. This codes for CASSFGWSGFEAFF. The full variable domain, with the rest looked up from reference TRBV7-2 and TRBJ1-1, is GAGVSQSPSNKVTEKGKDVELRCDPISGHTALYWYRQSLGQGLEFLIYFQGNSAPDKSGLPSDRFSAERTGGSVSTLTIQRTQQEDSAVYLCASSFGWSGFEAFFGQGTRLTVV.

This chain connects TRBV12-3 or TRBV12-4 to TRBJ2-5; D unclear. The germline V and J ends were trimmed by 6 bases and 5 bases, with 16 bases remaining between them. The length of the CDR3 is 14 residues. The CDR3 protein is CASRGYHIGETQYF. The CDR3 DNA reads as TGTGCCAGCAGAGGCTACCACATTGGGGAGACCCAGTACTTC.